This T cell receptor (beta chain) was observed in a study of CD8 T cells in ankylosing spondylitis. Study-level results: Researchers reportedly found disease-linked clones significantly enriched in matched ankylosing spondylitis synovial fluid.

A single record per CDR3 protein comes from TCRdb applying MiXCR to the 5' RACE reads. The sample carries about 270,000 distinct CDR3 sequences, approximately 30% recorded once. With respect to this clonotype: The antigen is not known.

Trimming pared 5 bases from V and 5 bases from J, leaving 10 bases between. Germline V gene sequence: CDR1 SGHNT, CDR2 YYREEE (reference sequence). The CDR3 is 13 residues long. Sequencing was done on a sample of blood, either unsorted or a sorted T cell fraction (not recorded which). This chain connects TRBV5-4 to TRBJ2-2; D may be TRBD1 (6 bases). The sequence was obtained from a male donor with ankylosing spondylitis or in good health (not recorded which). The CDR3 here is CASRLQGTGELFF. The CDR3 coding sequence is TGTGCCAGCAGACTACAGGGAACCGGGGAGCTGTTTTTT.